These 2 T cell receptor beta chains came from one sample sequenced in a study of cytomegalovirus exposure and HLA in healthy donors. TCRdb's copy holds only in-frame clones and misses some; the assay was immunoSEQ multiplex PCR. Of 150,000 to 200,000 clones listed, around 82% are singletons. The source material was PBMCs. Receptors were obtained from a woman aged 18-29 years in good health and CMV-seropositive.

The chain carries TRBV5-1 and TRBJ2-7; weak D call: TRBD1 (6 bases). Germline assignment: CDR1 SGHRS and CDR2 YFSETQ. The CDR3 is made up of 16 amino acids. V was shortened by 4 bases and J by 6 bases, with 23 bases between the two germline ends. The CDR3 reads CASSPQHGAGAGEQYF. The CDR3 DNA reads TGCGCCAGCAGCCCCCAGCACGGAGCAGGGGCTGGCGAGCAGTACTTC.

V and J are TRBV5-5 and TRBJ1-5, with a tentative D call TRBD1 (5 bases). The CDR3 runs to 15 residues. The V end was cut by 2 bases, the J end by 6 bases, with 15 bases between. Germline CDR1 reads SGHKS; CDR2 reads YYEKEE (reference sequence). DNA of the CDR3: TGTGCCAGCAGCTTAGGCAGGGCTGATCGTCAGCCCCAGCATTTT. Translation: CASSLGRADRQPQHF.